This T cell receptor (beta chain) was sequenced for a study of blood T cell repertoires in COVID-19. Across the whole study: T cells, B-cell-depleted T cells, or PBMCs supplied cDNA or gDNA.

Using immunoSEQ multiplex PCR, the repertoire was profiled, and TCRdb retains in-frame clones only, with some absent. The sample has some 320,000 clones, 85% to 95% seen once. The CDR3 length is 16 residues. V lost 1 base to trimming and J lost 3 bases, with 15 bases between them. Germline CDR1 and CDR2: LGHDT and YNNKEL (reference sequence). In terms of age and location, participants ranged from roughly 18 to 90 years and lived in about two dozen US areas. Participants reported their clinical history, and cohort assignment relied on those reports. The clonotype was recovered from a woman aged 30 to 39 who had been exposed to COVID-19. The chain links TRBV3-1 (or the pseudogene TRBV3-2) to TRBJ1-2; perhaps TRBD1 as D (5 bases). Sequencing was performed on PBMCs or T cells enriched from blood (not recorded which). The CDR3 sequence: CASSQGPTGGYYGYTF. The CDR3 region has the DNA TGTGCCAGCAGCCAAGGTCCCACGGGGGGGTACTATGGCTACACCTTC.